This T cell receptor (beta chain) was retrieved from a study of cytomegalovirus exposure and HLA in healthy donors (dated by TCRdb to about 2017). The study in broad terms: In an earlier analysis of fewer than 750 of the donors, roughly 300 Gb of sequence data and some 100 million unique TCR beta sequences from roughly 190 million T cells were reported. A later analysis re-analyzed previously published TCR beta repertoires from 600 to 850 donors and added high-resolution HLA genotyping to study TCR occurrence patterns. The study profiled the T cell repertoires of around 700 subjects by immunosequencing and related them to cytomegalovirus serostatus. Besides the first cohort of 500 to 700 subjects, a separate validation cohort made up of around 120 different subjects was used. On average, around 230,000 unique TCR beta nucleotide sequences were sequenced per donor among a few hundred genotyped donors of the cohort, with 15% to 20% of those sequences being non-productive. HLA typing covered class I and class II loci at four-digit resolution. Of the roughly 400 genotyped donors, 81% fell in the genetic ancestry cluster associated with self-reported Caucasian donors. The study aimed to test whether signatures of past pathogen exposure could be identified by cataloging public T cell receptors. Donor age, sex, ethnicity and CMV serostatus were compiled together with the repertoire data. Four to six DR-DQ haplotypes were handled as single units for association and clustering, since linkage in the cohort was strong. In an earlier analysis of 500 to 650 of the donors, high-throughput TCR beta sequencing was used to judge whether each TCR beta V gene segment behaved as functional or pseudogenic. Rather than drawing on any new phenotypic data, the later analysis identified candidate immune exposures from TCR beta sequences and the way those sequences occurred across donors. Approximately 300 gigabases of sequencing data and approximately 80 million unique TCR sequences were included in an early release covering roughly 700 HLA-typed donors. A later genetic analysis used genome-wide SNP genotypes for about three fifths of the 666 donors, treating that subset as a discovery cohort. The number of typed donors differed by locus: roughly 629-630 for A, B, C, DRB1 and DQB1; approximately 520 for DQA1; fewer than 610 for DPA1; and some 430 for DPB1. To predict cytomegalovirus infection status, the study combined high-throughput TCR immunosequencing, statistical association of individual TCRs with disease status, and machine learning. All discovery cohort repertoires had been generated on a single sequencing platform. General findings and caveats noted by the study authors: Only TCR beta chains were sequenced in this cohort, and the absence of alpha or paired-chain data limited detectable features. Sequencing depth was assumed to be roughly uniform across donors in the presence/absence analyses, though that assumption may not hold. Immune exposure information for the cohort was limited to CMV serostatus. According to a later analysis, parvovirus B19, influenza, CMV and Epstein-Barr virus appeared linked to several top co-occurrence clusters. When HLA alleles, especially DR and DQ, strongly co-occurred, TCR associations were difficult to assign to individual alleles. An earlier analysis of approximately 600 of the donors showed that most TCR beta V segments appeared in productive rearrangements either about 87% or about 30% of the time, which broadly matched IMGT annotations. A cluster of highly shared sequence variants was judged likely to represent a technical artifact of the sequencing pipeline. The classifier was reported to diagnose cytomegalovirus status with high specificity and sensitivity in both the original cohort and the validation cohort. Linkage disequilibrium might explain the correlated functional status among segregating V segments, but an unknown experimental factor could not be excluded. In a later analysis, the rate of TCR association differed among HLA loci, with DRB1 alleles having the most associated TCRs and HLA-C alleles having the fewest. In vitro tests confirmed that a few of the cytomegalovirus-associated TCR beta chains recognize cytomegalovirus antigens. In the study, around 160 TCR beta chains were listed as associated with cytomegalovirus. A later analysis found that HLA-associated TCR beta chains were more clonally expanded and had lower generation probabilities than equally common non-associated chains. Because counts were too low, roughly 16 rarely observed V segments, including chromosome 9 orphons, were excluded from the earlier analysis of 587 of the donors. According to a later genetic analysis, donors in an Asian-associated ancestry cluster had fewer N-insertions in productive TCRs than the roughly 670-donor mean. A later genetic analysis associated a missense DCLRE1C variant with V-gene and J-gene trimming of TCR beta chains, and an independent cohort replicated the association. Some IMGT-functional V segments, including TRBV6-2 and TRBV6-3, could not be distinguished by the 87-base-pair reads and were therefore excluded. According to the authors, the approach could potentially be generalized to other disease states and immunological phenotypes. At a false discovery rate of 0.05, a later analysis linked roughly 17,000 TCR beta sequences to specific HLA alleles. Most CMV-associated TCR beta chains appeared to be HLA-restricted in a later analysis, and the HLA associations seemed to be driven largely by CMV exposure. Because HLA typing was unavailable for some donors at each locus, only the typed subset was used in association tests. A further reported finding was that TCR beta sequences accurately predicted the HLA-A and HLA-B alleles for most subjects in the first cohort. Across donors, most TCR sequences were observed very rarely, whereas some public TCRs were present in many individuals.

A remark on this clone: Its target antigen remains unknown. No much larger clone exists at a distance of one base, and base qualities are not known.

Counted from cysteine to phenylalanine, this CDR3 has 11 amino acids. Just CDR3 DNA is preserved here, 33 bases in frame from base 1. The junction shows trimming of 9 bases on V and 11 bases on J, plus 16 bases between the germline ends. The CDR1 and CDR2 encoded by the germline V gene are SNHLY and FYNNEI. The cohort was made up of several hundred healthy bone marrow donors. At the time of sampling, all cohort members were nominally healthy, though unrecorded immune exposures were likely present. The donor was CMV seronegative and belonged to the group of more than 300 seronegative cohort members. Each donor provided a peripheral blood sample, and peripheral blood mononuclear cells were used for TCR beta sequencing. The Qiagen DNeasy Blood Extraction Kit was used to extract genomic DNA from the blood cell samples. Library preparation was by the immunoSEQ multiplex PCR assay. For the multiplex PCR, a mixture combining 60 forward primers for TCR Vbeta segments and 13 reverse primers for TCR Jbeta segments was used. Amplification of the CDR3 region of rearranged TCR beta genes was performed with a multiplex PCR assay on genomic DNA. The amplified TCR beta libraries were sequenced on the Illumina HiSeq System as 87-base-pair reads. In the authors' own workflow: A later analysis counted about 80 million unique TCR beta chains across the approximately 700 repertoires, and roughly 10 million of these chains were shared by at least two donors. Raw reads were error-corrected and collapsed into unique sequences with a nearest-neighbor algorithm that merged closely related sequences to remove PCR and sequencing errors. To assign V, D and J gene segments, CDR3 sequences were aligned to IMGT reference sequences. Each retained sequence needed at least a six-nucleotide match to both a V gene segment and a J gene segment. A rearrangement was called productive if the CDR3 had no stop codons and remained in frame with V and J, and every other rearrangement was called non-productive. Following IMGT convention, CDR3 was defined as the stretch from the second conserved V-encoded cysteine up to the conserved J-encoded phenylalanine. In an earlier analysis of approximately 500 of the donors, sequences lacking an unambiguous match to a single V gene segment were excluded. An earlier analysis of 500 to 600 of the donors classified V segments as functional when productive rearrangements were above 56.7% and as segregating when the standard deviation between donors was above 5%. A statistical classification framework was developed to diagnose cytomegalovirus status using the catalog of TCR beta chain sequences. In a later analysis, V and J genes were assigned by comparing TCR nucleotide sequences against IMGT/GENE-DB human TR gene sequences. The TCRdist pipeline was used in a later analysis to assign CDR3 sequences and most-parsimonious VDJ recombination scenarios. In a later analysis, each TCR beta chain was defined by its CDR3 amino acid sequence together with its V-gene family, and reads without a unique V-gene family were excluded. As a way to deal with suspected cross-contamination and a sequencing artifact, a later analysis dropped 500 to 700 nucleotide sequences that were highly shared and had low generation probability. A later analysis calculated a clonal expansion index for each public chain from normalized within-repertoire ranks of inferred template counts. A later analysis computed generation probabilities with a VDJ recombination model fitted to out-of-frame rearrangements, and checked the results against IGoR. A later analysis scored TCR-TCR, TCR-HLA and TCR-CMV co-occurrence with hypergeometric tests, applying a repertoire-size bias correction to TCR pairs. In a later analysis, false discovery rates were estimated by permuting HLA or CMV assignments 20 times. In a later analysis, co-occurring TCRs were grouped with DBSCAN, and TCRdist sequence similarity was added when clustering was performed within HLA-allele-positive subsets. Co-occurrence clustering excluded repertoires with fewer than 30,000 or more than 120,000 public chains, plus five with anomalous nucleotide sharing. TCRdb retrieved this table from immuneACCESS and kept in-frame rearrangements only. Not all clones are present; in checked studies, unresolved V genes account for under half, and no reason is known for the remainder. V and J calls and clone size are given by that table; D and trimming were obtained from the DNA. The sample profile shows 100,000 or so clones; approximately 80% of them were found once. Approximately 1.3% of the sample is in the top ten clones.

The sequence came from a young man in good health and CMV-seronegative. Sequences were obtained from PBMCs. The chain is assembled from TRBV2 and TRBJ1-1; no D gene is confidently identified. The bases are TGTGCCAGTTCTCAGCGACGGCGGGCTTTCTTT. This encodes CASSQRRRAFF.